The rows below give T cell receptor beta chains drawn from one sample of a study of breast tumors, draining lymph nodes, adjacent tissues. MiXCR was run by TCRdb on the multiplex PCR reads, yielding one entry per CDR3 protein. The data show fewer than 150,000 distinct CDR3 sequences, around 20% seen once. The source material was axillary lymph node tissue. The origin of the receptors is a female donor with breast cancer. Some clones in this sample may be carry-over from other donors' samples. Both conserved end residues are part of each CDR3. The order of the fields is D gene, CDR3 length, clone size, J gene, V gene, CDR3 protein, CDR3 DNA. A D gene is named only where the DNA matches it firmly. Size values are once, few and many counts, or a class for expanded clones, and some rows have none.

TRBD2,15,-,TRBJ2-3,TRBV6-1,CASSGGTSGTDTQYF,TGTGCCAGCAGTGGCGGGACTAGCGGGACAGATACGCAGTATTTT
TRBD1,15,-,TRBJ2-2,TRBV5-1,CASNRDRGSTGELFF,TGCGCCAGTAACCGGGACAGGGGGAGCACCGGGGAGCTGTTTTTT
-,17,many,TRBJ1-6,TRBV20-1,CSATPLRALSYNSPLHF,TGCAGTGCTACTCCCCTCAGGGCCCTCAGCTATAATTCACCCCTCCACTTT
-,13,many,TRBJ2-7,TRBV5-1,CASSETSAYEQYF,TGCGCCAGCAGCGAAACATCAGCCTACGAGCAGTACTTC
TRBD1,16,many,TRBJ1-6,TRBV6-5,CASSRTAGTVTSPLHF,TGTGCCAGCAGTCGCACCGCCGGGACAGTAACTTCACCCCTCCACTTT
-,15,-,TRBJ2-1,TRBV11-2,CASSASRSSYNEQFF,TGTGCCAGCAGCGCCTCTAGGAGCTCCTACAATGAGCAGTTCTTC
-,19,many,TRBJ2-6,TRBV4-2,CASSQVGAGASSGANVLTF,TGTGCCAGCAGCCAAGTAGGAGCAGGGGCGAGCTCTGGGGCCAACGTCCTGACTTTC
-,11,-,TRBJ2-7,TRBV29-1,CSVVVWNEQYF,TGCAGCGTTGTAGTATGGAACGAGCAGTACTTC
-,15,once,TRBJ1-1,TRBV7-9,CASSSGVGRWTEAFF,TGTGCCAGCAGCTCAGGGGTGGGAAGATGGACTGAAGCTTTCTTT
TRBD2,16,many,TRBJ2-3,TRBV28,CASSLLGGGGTDTQYF,TGTGCCAGCAGCCTCCTGGGCGGGGGAGGCACAGATACGCAGTATTTT
-,15,many,TRBJ2-3,TRBV2,CASSDGGFTTDTQYF,TGTGCCAGCAGTGATGGGGGCTTTACCACAGATACGCAGTATTTT
TRBD2,15,few,TRBJ2-1,TRBV28,CASSFSGRALTEQFF,TGTGCCAGCAGTTTTAGCGGGAGGGCCCTCACTGAGCAGTTCTTC
TRBD1,15,many,TRBJ2-7,TRBV6-1,CASSELGTEWNEQYF,TGTGCCAGCAGTGAACTGGGGACAGAGTGGAACGAGCAGTACTTC
TRBD1,14,many,TRBJ2-3,TRBV2,CASRPTGGTDTQYF,TGTGCCAGCAGACCAACAGGGGGTACGGATACGCAGTATTTT
TRBD1,13,few,TRBJ2-5,TRBV5-1,CASSPGTGETQYF,TGCGCCAGCAGCCCCGGGACAGGAGAGACCCAGTACTTC
-,15,many,TRBJ2-7,TRBV6-1,CASRAGVGGSYEQYF,TGTGCCAGCAGGGCGGGGGTAGGGGGCTCCTACGAGCAGTACTTC
TRBD1,14,many,TRBJ2-7,TRBV5-1,CASSLAQGANEQYF,TGCGCCAGCAGCTTGGCGCAGGGGGCCAACGAGCAGTACTTC
-,16,many,TRBJ2-5,TRBV7-2,CASSLAGRGPRETQYF,TGTGCCAGCAGCTTAGCTGGGCGGGGCCCCCGGGAGACCCAGTACTTC
-,15,-,TRBJ2-1,TRBV20-1,CSATRGESSYNEQFF,TGCAGTGCGACCCGCGGGGAGAGCTCCTACAATGAGCAGTTCTTC
-,14,many,TRBJ1-4,TRBV12-3/TRBV12-4,CASSLIGAQEKLFF,TGTGCCAGCAGTTTAATCGGGGCACAAGAAAAACTGTTTTTT
TRBD1,15,many,TRBJ2-7,TRBV10-1,CASSESGRGRDEQYF,TGCGCCAGCAGTGAGTCGGGCAGGGGGCGCGACGAGCAGTACTTC
-,14,once,TRBJ1-1,TRBV19,CASSTSGWSTEAFF,TGTGCCAGTAGCACGAGCGGATGGAGCACTGAAGCTTTCTTT
-,16,many,TRBJ2-7,TRBV11-2,CASTFVDSASSYEQYF,TGTGCCAGCACCTTCGTTGATAGCGCAAGCTCCTACGAGCAGTACTTC
TRBD2,15,many,TRBJ2-3,TRBV28,CASSDLAGVADTQYF,TGTGCCAGCAGTGATCTAGCGGGAGTAGCAGATACGCAGTATTTT
-,13,-,TRBJ2-1,TRBV27,CASSLSQYNEQFF,TGTGCCAGCAGTTTATCGCAGTACAATGAGCAGTTCTTC
-,15,few,TRBJ1-1,TRBV19,CASSGQASPNTEAFF,TGTGCCAGTAGTGGCCAGGCCTCACCGAACACTGAAGCTTTCTTT
-,13,-,TRBJ1-5,TRBV6-1,CASRGHINQPQHF,TGTGCCAGCAGGGGGCACATCAATCAGCCCCAGCATTTT
-,11,-,TRBJ2-5,TRBV2,CASTEQGTQYF,TGTGCCAGCACCGAACAAGGGACCCAGTACTTC
-,11,many,TRBJ2-1,TRBV5-1,CASSTGYEQFF,TGCGCCAGCAGCACGGGTTACGAGCAGTTCTTC
TRBD2,16,many,TRBJ2-1,TRBV6-5,CASSSLGGGPYNEQFF,TGTGCCAGCAGTTCCCTTGGGGGAGGGCCGTACAATGAGCAGTTCTTC
-,14,many,TRBJ2-7,TRBV7-2,CASSPHPQIYEQYF,TGTGCCAGCAGCCCCCACCCGCAAATCTACGAGCAGTACTTC
-,16,-,TRBJ1-5,TRBV4-2,CASSPRAGQANQPQHF,TGTGCCAGCAGCCCCCGAGCCGGGCAGGCAAATCAGCCCCAGCATTTT
TRBD1,19,-,TRBJ2-7,TRBV6-6,CASSGVPDRGPAGPRGQYF,TGTGCCAGCAGCGGAGTCCCGGACAGGGGGCCAGCGGGGCCCCGAGGGCAGTACTTT
-,13,many,TRBJ1-6,TRBV20-1,CSAREAIGSPLHF,TGCAGTGCTAGAGAGGCGATAGGCTCACCCCTCCACTTT
-,17,-,TRBJ2-6,TRBV7-6,CASSLVGGASGADVLTF,TGTGCCAGCAGCTTAGTGGGTGGGGCCTCTGGGGCCGACGTCCTGACTTTC
TRBD2,15,many,TRBJ2-7,TRBV19,CASSISSGGPYEQYF,TGTGCCAGTAGTATCTCCAGCGGGGGACCCTACGAGCAGTACTTC
TRBD1,15,many,TRBJ2-1,TRBV29-1,CSVGTGNRQGDEQFF,TGCAGCGTGGGGACAGGGAATAGGCAGGGCGATGAGCAGTTCTTC
-,12,many,TRBJ2-1,TRBV5-5,CASSSRTIEQFF,TGTGCCAGCAGCTCCCGAACCATTGAGCAGTTCTTC
-,14,-,TRBJ2-2,TRBV4-1,CASSQATNTGELFF,TGCGCCAGCAGCCAAGCGACGAACACCGGGGAGCTGTTTTTT
-,12,many,TRBJ1-4,TRBV20-1,CSARDNNEKLFF,TGCAGTGCTAGAGATAATAATGAAAAACTGTTTTTT
TRBD2,16,once,TRBJ2-1,TRBV19,CASRTSGRVENNEQFF,TGTGCCAGTAGAACTAGCGGGAGGGTCGAAAACAATGAGCAGTTCTTC
-,14,-,TRBJ2-2,TRBV29-1,CSVAGSTNAGELFF,TGCAGCGTGGCCGGTAGCACGAACGCCGGGGAGCTGTTTTTT
TRBD1,15,many,TRBJ1-2,TRBV18,CASSPGQGVGYGYTF,TGTGCCAGCTCACCGGGACAGGGGGTGGGCTATGGCTACACCTTC
TRBD2,15,many,TRBJ2-1,TRBV12-3/TRBV12-4,CASSPAGGFYNEQFF,TGTGCCAGCAGTCCAGCGGGAGGATTCTACAATGAGCAGTTCTTC
-,10,once,TRBJ2-1,TRBV7-9,CASSTNEQLF,TGTGCCAGCAGCACAAATGAGCAGCTCTTC
-,16,many,TRBJ2-7,TRBV12-3/TRBV12-4,CASSLSARAHSYEQYF,TGTGCCAGCAGTTTATCCGCCAGGGCCCATTCCTACGAGCAGTACTTC
TRBD2,18,many,TRBJ2-1,TRBV14,CASSQVESGRARRSEQFF,TGTGCCAGCAGCCAAGTCGAAAGCGGGAGGGCCCGGCGAAGTGAGCAGTTCTTC
-,14,many,TRBJ1-2,TRBV20-1,CSARGDRTNYGYTF,TGCAGTGCTAGAGGTGACAGGACTAACTATGGCTACACCTTC
-,15,many,TRBJ2-1,TRBV30,CAWSVGYMMGDEQFF,TGTGCCTGGAGTGTAGGCTACATGATGGGGGATGAGCAGTTCTTC